This section outlines one T cell receptor beta chain sequence together with its context. Trimming pared 3 bases from V and 7 bases from J, leaving 10 bases between. CDR1 is SGHAT, CDR2 FQDESV, per germline (reference sequence). CDR3 length: 14 amino acids. The data were obtained in a study of blood T cell repertoires in COVID-19. Study at large: Spain, Italy and the United States supplied samples that represented acute and convalescent COVID-19. Sources were T cells, B-cell-depleted T cells, or PBMCs; the material itself was cDNA or gDNA.

Per the original methods: Reference gene primer amplification gave nucleated cell count estimates. The method was immunoSEQ multiplex PCR; TCRdb's version includes in-frame clones alone and lacks a portion of them. From that table come the V and J calls and clone size; the DNA was used to work out D and trimming. The sample gives 110,000 or so clones, over 80% of which show up once; about 4.8% is in the top ten. The receptor was isolated from a woman aged 45-65 years with acute or convalescent COVID-19. The chain has TRBV11-1 and TRBJ1-6; D unclear. The sequenced sample was peripheral blood. In DNA form, the CDR3 reads TGTGCCAGCAGCTTCAACAGAAACAATTCACCCCTCCACTTT. Protein: CASSFNRNNSPLHF.